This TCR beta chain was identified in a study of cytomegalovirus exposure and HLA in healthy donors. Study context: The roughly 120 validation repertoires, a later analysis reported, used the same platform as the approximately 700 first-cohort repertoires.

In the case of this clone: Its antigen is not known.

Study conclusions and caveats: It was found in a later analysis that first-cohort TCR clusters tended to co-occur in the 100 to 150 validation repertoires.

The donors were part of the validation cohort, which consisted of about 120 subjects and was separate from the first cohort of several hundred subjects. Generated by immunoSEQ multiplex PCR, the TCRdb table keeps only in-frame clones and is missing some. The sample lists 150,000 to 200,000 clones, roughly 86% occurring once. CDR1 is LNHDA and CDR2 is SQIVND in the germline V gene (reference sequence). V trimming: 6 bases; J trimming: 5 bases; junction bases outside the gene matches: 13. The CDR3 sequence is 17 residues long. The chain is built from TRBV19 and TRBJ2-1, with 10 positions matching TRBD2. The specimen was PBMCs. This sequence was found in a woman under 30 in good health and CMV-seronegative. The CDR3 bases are TGTGCCAGTAGACCATCAGTGGCTAGCGGGAGAAACAATGAGCAGTTCTTC. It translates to CASRPSVASGRNNEQFF.